This T cell receptor (beta chain) was sequenced for a study of T-cell memory formation after mild COVID-19 (dated by TCRdb to the early 2020s). Background on the whole study: TCR sequence clusters from the two donors were found to be largely donor specific. In two donors, T-cell clones that expanded and contracted after mild COVID-19 were followed by sequencing TCRalpha and TCRbeta repertoires longitudinally. Two young, previously healthy adult volunteers made up the cohort, one male and one female. Findings and caveats that apply to the study as a whole: Some responding clones were found in pre-infection memory, which suggests that pre-existing cross-reactive memory T cells took part in the SARS-CoV-2 response. The study included only a couple of mild cases, and larger cohorts that include severe cases with pre-infection samples were judged to be necessary. Clones that contracted from day 15 to 85 showed balanced CD4/CD8 phenotypes, whereas a second wave of clones that expanded from day 15 to 37 leaned towards CD4+. Contracting CD4+ clones were found mainly in CM and EM memory subsets, while CD8+ clones were enriched in EMRA. SARS-CoV-2 specificity of the second-wave clones peaking on day 37 was not confirmed.

As encoded in the germline V gene, CDR1 is SGDLS while CDR2 is YYNGEE. From the cysteine through the phenylalanine, the CDR3 covers 16 amino acids. The only DNA kept is the CDR3, 48 bases in frame from the first base. The V end loses 2 bases and the J end loses 6 bases, and a stretch of 20 bases separates them. TCRdb shows the sequencer as Illumina NovaSeq 6000. TCRalpha and TCRbeta cDNA libraries were constructed by 5'RACE with constant-segment primers, with sample barcodes and unique molecular identifiers being introduced. Trizol reagent was used to extract RNA from every sample. Amplification of the libraries took two PCR steps, and the second step added a second sample barcode plus Illumina TruSeq adapters. Libraries were sequenced on an Illumina NovaSeq with 2 x 150 bp paired-end reads. In the authors' own workflow: Demultiplexing of reads and collapsing into UMI-guided consensus sequences were performed with migec v1.2.7. Using mixcr v2.1.11, the UMI consensuses were aligned to TRA and TRB V and J templates and assembled into clonotypes. Clonotypes were classified as expanded or contracted when called significant by both edgeR and NoisET, with noise models trained on biological replicates. edgeR calls used a false discovery rate-adjusted p below 0.01 and a log2 fold-change threshold of 1. PCA with hierarchical clustering of max-normalized trajectories of the 1000 most abundant clonotypes was used as exploratory dynamics analysis. Separately sequenced CD4+ and CD8+ repertoires were used to assign the CD4 or CD8 phenotype of responding clones. TCRdb reprocessed the public reads (quality trimming at Q25 with fastp, clone calling with MiXCR) and kept in-frame beta chains. Entries that share a CDR3 protein sequence are merged under the most common genes and DNA. It is TCRdb's table, rather than the study itself, that gives the V and J calls and clone size. Within this sample are 350,000 to 400,000 distinct CDR3 sequences, with about an eighth of them counted one time only. The ten largest clonotypes hold approximately 20% of the sample.

In regard to this clonotype: Its antigen has not been determined. No per-base quality is available; no much larger clone lies one base away.

Ficoll-Paque density gradient centrifugation was the method used to isolate PBMCs. Sequenced input: PBMCs or a T cell subset sorted from them (not recorded which). The source of this sequence is a man aged 18 to 29 who had mild COVID-19 (a few samples of this study predate the infection). The sample titles of this study are shuffled in the database, so cell type and time point are left out; the donor was told from shared clones. The chain is made from TRBV9 and TRBJ2-5; a weak D assignment points to TRBD2 (6 bases agree). The nucleotide sequence reads TGTGCCAGCAGCGTTTTGGACGGAGGACTAAAAAAGACCCAGTACTTC. It codes for CASSVLDGGLKKTQYF. Reference TRBV9 and TRBJ2-5 proteins supply the regions before and after the CDR3; the full variable domain is: DSGVTQTPKHLITATGQRVTLRCSPRSGDLSVYWYQQSLDQGLQFLIQYYNGEERAKGNILERFSAQQFPDLHSELNLSSLELGDSALYFCASSVLDGGLKKTQYFGPGTRLLVL.